Listed below are T cell receptor beta chains from one sample, sequenced in a study of OX40 agonist ivuxolimab in advanced cancers. Generated by immunoSEQ multiplex PCR, the TCRdb table keeps only in-frame clones and is missing some. This table holds tens of thousands of clones, roughly 84% found once. The specimen was CD4+ or CD8+ T cells sorted from blood, collected in a trial of the OX40 agonist ivuxolimab. The receptors were sampled from an adult with an advanced solid tumor such as melanoma, head and neck, liver or kidney cancer. CDR3s include the opening cysteine and the closing phenylalanine or tryptophan. D genes are given only for firm matches. Rows give clone size only sometimes, using once, few, many, or a class for an expanded clone.

>few|.|TRBJ1-1|TRBV6-6
TGTGCCAGCAGTTACGGGGTCGGCAGGGGTAACACTGAAGCTTTCTTT
CASSYGVGRGNTEAFF
>.|.|TRBJ1-2|TRBV2
TGTGCCAGCAGCGTACAGATTCATAACTATGGCTACACCTTC
CASSVQIHNYGYTF
>.|TRBD1|TRBJ2-3|TRBV4-2
TGTGCCAGCAGCCAAGGACAGGGGGCGGTAGATACGCAGTATTTT
CASSQGQGAVDTQYF
>.|.|TRBJ1-2|TRBV7-8
TGTGCCGGCAGCTTAGGTCAGGGGCGGGGCTACACCTTC
CAGSLGQGRGYTF
>.|TRBD2|TRBJ2-1|TRBV4-1
TGCGCCAGCAGCCAAGAAAATTGGCGGGAGCCGAGAAGGAATGAGCAGTTCTTC
CASSQENWREPRRNEQFF
>.|.|TRBJ1-5|TRBV5-4
TGTGCCAGCAGCTTGGACGGGGATCAGCCCCAGCATTTT
CASSLDGDQPQHF
>.|TRBD1|TRBJ2-7|TRBV18
TGTGCCAGCTCACTACAGGGGGCCTACGAGCAGTACTTC
CASSLQGAYEQYF
>.|.|TRBJ1-1|TRBV19
TGTGCCAGTAGTATAGCATTGCGGCTCATGAACACTGAAGCTTTCTTT
CASSIALRLMNTEAFF
>.|TRBD1|TRBJ1-1|TRBV7-2
TGTGCCAGCAGCTCCGGGACAGGAGGGGCTGAAGCTTTCTTT
CASSSGTGGAEAFF
>.|.|TRBJ2-7|TRBV6-5
TGTGCCAGCAGTTACTCGGAGGGGTTGTACGAGCAGTACTTC
CASSYSEGLYEQYF
>.|.|TRBJ2-1|TRBV25-1
TGTGCCAGCAGCCAACGCCGGGACGGGAAAAAATGGGAGTTCTTC
CASSQRRDGKKWEFF
>once|TRBD1|TRBJ2-1|TRBV4-3
TGCGCCAGCAGCCAGAGGACAGGGGGCTCCTACAATGAGCAGTTCTTC
CASSQRTGGSYNEQFF
>.|.|TRBJ2-7|TRBV7-3
TGTGCCAGCAGCTCCTGGACAGTCTACGAGCAGTACTTC
CASSSWTVYEQYF
>.|TRBD1|TRBJ1-5|TRBV5-5
TGTGCCAGCAGCCGGACAGGGGATCCAACTCAGCCCCAGCATTTT
CASSRTGDPTQPQHF
>.|.|TRBJ2-1|TRBV7-3
TGTGCCAGCAGCCGCGATTCAAGGCCTCCTATTAATGAGCAGTTCTTC
CASSRDSRPPINEQFF
>.|TRBD2|TRBJ2-7|TRBV5-1
TGCGCCAGCAGCTTGAATAGCGGGTTAAGCTCCTACGAGCAGTACTTC
CASSLNSGLSSYEQYF
>medium-sized|.|TRBJ2-7|TRBV14
TGTGCCAGCAGCCTGTCACTCTACGAGCAGTACTTC
CASSLSLYEQYF
>few|TRBD2|TRBJ2-1|TRBV7-2
TGTGCCAGCAGCTCCTTGACTAGCGCCTACAATGAGCAGTTCTTC
CASSSLTSAYNEQFF
>.|.|TRBJ2-7|TRBV7-9
TGTGCCAGCAGCTCCGGGGTGGCCTCCTACGAGCAGTACTTC
CASSSGVASYEQYF
>few|.|TRBJ1-5|TRBV2
TGTGCCAGCAGTCCACCTAATCAGCCCCAGCATTTT
CASSPPNQPQHF
>once|.|TRBJ1-1|TRBV7-9
TGTGCCAGCAGCTTAGGGGCGGGAGCTTTCTTT
CASSLGAGAFF
>.|TRBD2|TRBJ2-7|TRBV7-2
TGTGCCAGCGGTCTAGCGGGAGGGCCCTACGAGCAGTACTTC
CASGLAGGPYEQYF
>.|.|TRBJ2-5|TRBV4-1
TGCGCCAGCAGCCAAGATCAAGGCCCGGGTTCGTCGGAGACCCAGTACTTC
CASSQDQGPGSSETQYF
>.|TRBD1|TRBJ1-5|TRBV19
TGTGCCAGTAGTATCCGGACAGGTCCTTATAGCAATCAGCCCCAGCATTTT
CASSIRTGPYSNQPQHF
>.|.|TRBJ1-1|TRBV5-6
TGTGCCAGCAGCTGGCGCACTGAAGCTTTCTTT
CASSWRTEAFF
>.|.|TRBJ1-3|TRBV30
TGTGCCTGGAGTGCCGGCCCGCTTGGAAACACCATATATTTT
CAWSAGPLGNTIYF
>once|TRBD1|TRBJ2-1|TRBV5-4
TGTGCCAGCAGCTTGACAGGGGAGTCCTACAATGAGCAGTTCTTC
CASSLTGESYNEQFF
>.|TRBD1|TRBJ1-1|TRBV7-9
TGTGCCAGCAGCTTACGAGGGCAGGGGGCTTTGAACACTGAAGCTTTCTTT
CASSLRGQGALNTEAFF
>.|TRBD1|TRBJ1-3|TRBV13
TGTGCCAGCAGCTTTTCTACAGGGGCTGGAAACACCATATATTTT
CASSFSTGAGNTIYF
>.|TRBD1|TRBJ1-1|TRBV28
TGTGCCAGCAGTTTATGGACAGGGGCCACTGAAGCTTTCTTT
CASSLWTGATEAFF
>.|.|TRBJ2-5|TRBV5-1
TGCGCCAGCAGCTTGGACGGGAGACAAGGAGAGACCCAGTACTTC
CASSLDGRQGETQYF
>.|TRBD2|TRBJ2-1|TRBV12-5
TGTGCTAGTGGTGCACCTAGCGGGAGCTCCTACAATGAGCAGTTCTTC
CASGAPSGSSYNEQFF
>.|.|TRBJ2-7|TRBV7-2
TGTGCCAGCAGCGCGCGGTTAAGTCATATCTCCTACGAGCAGTACTTC
CASSARLSHISYEQYF
>.|TRBD2|TRBJ2-5|TRBV5-1
TGCGCCAGCAGCTTGGCCGGCGGGAGTGAAGAGACCCAGTACTTC
CASSLAGGSEETQYF
>once|.|TRBJ2-2|TRBV5-1
TGCGCCAGCAGCTTGACTAGCCTAACCGGGGAGCTGTTTTTT
CASSLTSLTGELFF
>.|.|TRBJ2-3|TRBV7-9
TGTGCCAGCAGCTTAGTCGCTAGCGGCGCCAGGGGTACGCAGTATTTT
CASSLVASGARGTQYF
>.|.|TRBJ2-4|TRBV6-1
TGTGCCAGCAGTGATCCCACACCAAACATTCAGTACTTC
CASSDPTPNIQYF
>.|TRBD2|TRBJ2-2|TRBV6-1
TGTGCCAGCATCCCTAGCGGAATCACCGGGGAGCTGTTTTTT
CASIPSGITGELFF
>.|.|TRBJ1-2|TRBV6-4
TGTGCCAGCAGTGACTCGTCTGTGAAGGCCGTAAGCTACACCTTC
CASSDSSVKAVSYTF
>once|.|TRBJ2-5|TRBV12-5
TGTGCTAGTGGGGTAGGAGGGGGAATAGAGACCCAGTACTTC
CASGVGGGIETQYF
>once|.|TRBJ1-1|TRBV28
TGTGCCAGCAGTTCCCTAGGCAGGGGCAGCACTGAAGCTTTCTTT
CASSSLGRGSTEAFF